The rows below give T cell receptor beta chains drawn from one sample of a study of T cells after posttransplantation cyclophosphamide. Method: immunoSEQ multiplex PCR; TCRdb's copy keeps in-frame clones and lacks some. The sample was found to contain several thousand clones, and every one recurs. The source was PBMCs, collected after allogeneic stem cell transplant with posttransplant cyclophosphamide. These receptors originate from a male patient in his late teens or twenties who received an allogeneic stem cell transplant from an unrelated donor, was CMV-positive, and had acute and chronic GVHD. Some T cells may be supplied by the graft donor. CDR3s include the opening cysteine and the closing phenylalanine or tryptophan. Fields, in order: clone size, V gene, D gene, J gene, CDR3 DNA, CDR3 protein. A D gene is named only where the DNA matches it firmly. The listing skips clone size in some rows; elsewhere it reads once, few, many or a size class.

>many|TRBV5-6|NA|TRBJ2-3
TGTGCCAGCAGCACCCGGGGGGCGGGGACAGATACGCAGTATTTT
CASSTRGAGTDTQYF
>many|TRBV5-1|TRBD1|TRBJ2-5
TGCGCCAGCAGCTTTCCGGGACAGGGGAAAGAGACCCAGTACTTC
CASSFPGQGKETQYF
>many|TRBV6-1|TRBD1|TRBJ1-5
TGTGCCAGCATGTCGGGACAGGGGACCAATCAGCCCCAGCATTTT
CASMSGQGTNQPQHF
>many|TRBV6-1|NA|TRBJ1-6
TGTGCCAGCAGGGCCCCCTATAATTCACCCCTCCACTTT
CASRAPYNSPLHF
>many|TRBV9|NA|TRBJ1-2
TGTGCCAGCAGCGTACGGGTTAACTATGGCTACACCTTC
CASSVRVNYGYTF
>many|TRBV9|NA|TRBJ1-6
TGTGCCAGCAGCCCCTCAACAACGAATTCACCCCTCCACTTT
CASSPSTTNSPLHF
>many|TRBV6-5|TRBD1|TRBJ2-1
TGTGCCAGCAGCAGACAGGGGAGCTCCTACAATGAGCAGTTCTTC
CASSRQGSSYNEQFF
>many|TRBV18|TRBD1|TRBJ1-4
TGTGCCAGCTCACGGAATACAGGGGGCGAGAATCTGTTTTTT
CASSRNTGGENLFF
>many|TRBV30|NA|TRBJ2-7
TGTGCCTGGTCCGTGGAGCTGGGTTCCGAGCAGTACTTC
CAWSVELGSEQYF
>medium-sized|TRBV19|NA|TRBJ1-6
TGTGCCAGTAGTATTCCCGGGAGAAATAATTCACCCCTCCACTTT
CASSIPGRNNSPLHF
>many|TRBV5-6|TRBD2|TRBJ2-5
TGTGCTAGCGGGCAGGAGACCCAGTACTTC
CASGQETQYF
>many|TRBV5-1|NA|TRBJ2-2
TGCGCATCCTTACTAAACACCGGGGAGCTGTTTTTT
CASLLNTGELFF
>many|TRBV28|NA|TRBJ2-1
TGTGCCAGCAGTTCAACCTACAATGAGCAGTTCTTC
CASSSTYNEQFF
>many|TRBV5-6|TRBD1|TRBJ1-2
TGTGCCAGCAGCACCCGGGACAGCTATGGCTACACCTTC
CASSTRDSYGYTF
>many|TRBV7-2|TRBD2|TRBJ2-3
TGTGCCAGCAGCTGGCTCGGACTAGCGGGCAGCACAGATACGCAGTATTTT
CASSWLGLAGSTDTQYF
>many|TRBV5-4|NA|TRBJ1-1
TGTGCCAGCAGCTTAATAGGAGACACTGAAGCTTTCTTT
CASSLIGDTEAFF
>many|TRBV4-1|NA|TRBJ2-5
TGCGCCAGCAGCCAAGATTCAGGGGTATCGGAGGAGACCCAGTACTTC
CASSQDSGVSEETQYF
>many|TRBV6-4|TRBD2|TRBJ2-3
TGTGCCAGCAGCTCCGGGGGGGCCCCAGATACGCAGTATTTT
CASSSGGAPDTQYF
>many|TRBV30|TRBD1|TRBJ1-1
TGTGCCTGGAACCTGGGACAGGTGAACACTGAAGCTTTCTTT
CAWNLGQVNTEAFF
>many|TRBV7-9|TRBD2|TRBJ2-7
TGTGCCAGCAGCTTTCTAGCGGGGGACGAGCAGTACTTC
CASSFLAGDEQYF
>NA|TRBV30|NA|TRBJ2-5
TGTGCCTGGACCCCCTTCCAAGAGACCCAGTACTTC
CAWTPFQETQYF
>many|TRBV30|NA|TRBJ2-3
TGTGCCTGGAGGGCTCGGGGGACTAGCACAGATACGCAGTATTTT
CAWRARGTSTDTQYF
>many|TRBV27|TRBD1|TRBJ2-2
TGTGCCAGCCCCGGCACCTCACACAGGGGAGAAACCGGGGAGCTGTTTTTT
CASPGTSHRGETGELFF
>many|TRBV5-4|NA|TRBJ2-3
TGTGCCAGCAGCCGGACAGTGATGGATACGCAGTATTTT
CASSRTVMDTQYF
>many|TRBV7-2|TRBD2|TRBJ2-1
TGTGCCAGCGCCCGCGGGGGCTCCTACAATGAGCAGTTCTTC
CASARGGSYNEQFF
>many|TRBV7-8|NA|TRBJ2-3
TGTGCCAGCAGCTTAGGAGTGGGGATGGGGGCTAGCACAGATACGCAGTATTTT
CASSLGVGMGASTDTQYF
>medium-sized|TRBV19|TRBD2|TRBJ2-1
TGTGCCAGTAGTATAGGTGGGGGGGGGTACAATGAGCAGTTCTTC
CASSIGGGGYNEQFF
>few|TRBV5-6|NA|TRBJ2-5
TGTGCCAGCAGCGACGGACTTACCCAATACTTC
CASSDGLTQYF
>few|TRBV4-3|NA|TRBJ2-7
TGCGCCAGCAGCCACAGAACAGGGTACGAGCAGTACTTC
CASSHRTGYEQYF
>few|TRBV5-4|NA|TRBJ1-1
TGTGCCAGCAGCTCCCGGGACACCCTGAACACTGAAGCTTTCTTT
CASSSRDTLNTEAFF
>medium-sized|TRBV10-2|NA|TRBJ1-1
TGCGCCAGCAGTGAGGTCAGGACTGAAGCTTTCTTT
CASSEVRTEAFF
>many|TRBV5-4|TRBD1|TRBJ2-3
TGTGCCAGCAGCCCCGGCGGGGACAGGATTCACACAGATACGCAGTATTTT
CASSPGGDRIHTDTQYF
>many|TRBV2|TRBD1|TRBJ1-1
TGTGCCAGCAGTGGGACAGGGGAGGGCACTGAAGCTTTCTTT
CASSGTGEGTEAFF
>medium-sized|TRBV4-1|NA|TRBJ1-2
TGCGCCAGCAGCCAAGACGGGAGCGGGGGTTCTTATGGCTACACCTTC
CASSQDGSGGSYGYTF
>many|TRBV5-1|NA|TRBJ1-6
TGCGCCAGCAGCCTACAGGGTGGTGGTTCACCCCTCCACTTT
CASSLQGGGSPLHF
>many|TRBV4-1|TRBD1|TRBJ1-5
TGCGCCAGCAGCCAAGGTACAGGGGGCCCCAATCAGCCCCAGCATTTT
CASSQGTGGPNQPQHF
>many|TRBV6-1|NA|TRBJ2-2
TGTGCCAGCAGTCCGAACCTAGACGGGGAGCTGTTTTTT
CASSPNLDGELFF
>many|TRBV5-6|NA|TRBJ2-2
TGTGCCAGCACTAACACCGGGGAGCTGTTTTTT
CASTNTGELFF
>many|TRBV6-6|NA|TRBJ2-5
TGTGCCATCGCAACTTCGGACAGCCAAGAGACCCAGTACTTC
CAIATSDSQETQYF
>many|TRBV5-4|NA|TRBJ2-3
TGTGCCAGCAGCAACCGGGTCCCTGACACAGATACGCAGTATTTT
CASSNRVPDTDTQYF
>many|TRBV19|NA|TRBJ2-5
TGTGCCAGTAGTCTACCAGAAAGGGGGACCCAGTACTTC
CASSLPERGTQYF
>many|TRBV2|NA|TRBJ2-3
TGTGCCAGCAGGGAAAGGGGGGGTAGCACAGATACGCAGTATTTT
CASRERGGSTDTQYF
>many|TRBV30|NA|TRBJ1-4
TGTGCCTGGAGGTACAGCCAGATGACTGAAAAACTGTTTTTT
CAWRYSQMTEKLFF
>many|TRBV25-1|TRBD1|TRBJ1-1
TGTGCCAGCAGTGTACGGGACAGGGGAGGGGGAGCTTTCTTT
CASSVRDRGGGAFF
>medium-sized|TRBV14|NA|TRBJ1-5
TGTGCCAGCAGCCCCTCGTGGGGGCGCGACGGTAACAATCAGCCCCAGCATTTT
CASSPSWGRDGNNQPQHF
>many|TRBV6-6|NA|TRBJ1-2
TGTGCCAGCAGTACAAGGGGTCGAAACTATGGCTACACCTTC
CASSTRGRNYGYTF
>many|TRBV25-1|TRBD1|TRBJ1-1
TGTGCCAGCACGCGGACAGGGGAAGTGGCAGCTTTCTTT
CASTRTGEVAAFF
>many|TRBV28|NA|TRBJ1-4
TGTGCCACCCGAAGACAGGTTGCAACTAATGAAAAACTGTTTTTT
CATRRQVATNEKLFF
>NA|TRBV6-5|TRBD1|TRBJ2-7
TGTGCCAGCAGTGCCCGGGACAGGCACTACGAGCAGTACTTC
CASSARDRHYEQYF
>many|TRBV5-6|NA|TRBJ2-1
TGTGCCAGCAGCAGATTGGCCCGTTCCAATGAGCAGTTCTTC
CASSRLARSNEQFF
>many|TRBV19|TRBD2|TRBJ2-1
TGTGCCAGTAGGGGGATAGCGGGGGGCTCCTACAATGAGCAGTTCTTC
CASRGIAGGSYNEQFF
>many|TRBV29-1|NA|TRBJ1-2
TGCAGCGTCACCCCGATAACTCAGGGAGGGAATGGCTACACCTTC
CSVTPITQGGNGYTF
>many|TRBV9|NA|TRBJ2-3
TGTGCCAGCAGCGGGACGGGGTCCACAGATACGCAGTATTTT
CASSGTGSTDTQYF
>few|TRBV5-4|NA|TRBJ2-3
TGTGCCAGCAGCCCCCGAGAACCCGATACGCAGTATTTT
CASSPREPDTQYF
>many|TRBV7-9|NA|TRBJ1-4
TGTGCCAGCAGCCCCCTTGGCTCCCAAGAAAAACTGTTTTTT
CASSPLGSQEKLFF
>many|TRBV6-5|TRBD1|TRBJ1-5
TGTGCCAGCGGCACAGGGGGCAATAGCAATCAGCCCCAGCATTTT
CASGTGGNSNQPQHF
>many|TRBV13|NA|TRBJ1-6
TGTGCCAGCAGCTTACGACAGACACTTACTTATAATTCACCCCTCCACTTT
CASSLRQTLTYNSPLHF
>many|TRBV14|TRBD1|TRBJ2-5
TGTGCCAGCAGCCCCCTGGGACAGGGGGAGACCCAGTACTTC
CASSPLGQGETQYF
>NA|TRBV6-6|NA|TRBJ2-7
TGTGCCAGCAGACAACTGGACAGCTACGAGCAGTACTTC
CASRQLDSYEQYF